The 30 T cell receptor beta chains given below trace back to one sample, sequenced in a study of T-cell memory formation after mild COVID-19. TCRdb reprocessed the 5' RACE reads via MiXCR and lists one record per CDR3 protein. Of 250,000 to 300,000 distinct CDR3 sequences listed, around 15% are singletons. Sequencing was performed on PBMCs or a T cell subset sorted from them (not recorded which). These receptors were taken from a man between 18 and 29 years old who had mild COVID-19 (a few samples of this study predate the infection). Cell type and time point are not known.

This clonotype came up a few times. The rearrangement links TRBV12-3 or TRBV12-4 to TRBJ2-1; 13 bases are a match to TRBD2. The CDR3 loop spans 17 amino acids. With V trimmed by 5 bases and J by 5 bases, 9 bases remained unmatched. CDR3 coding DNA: TGTGCCAGCAGTCAAGGGACTAGCGGGGCACTGAACAATGAGCAGTTCTTC. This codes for CASSQGTSGALNNEQFF.

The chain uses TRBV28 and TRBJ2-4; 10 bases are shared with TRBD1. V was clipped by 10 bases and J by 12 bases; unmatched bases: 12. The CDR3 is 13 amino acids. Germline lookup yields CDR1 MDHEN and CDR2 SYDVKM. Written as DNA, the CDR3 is TGTGCCACCCTCCGGGACAGGGGTGGCGGTCAGTACTTC. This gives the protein CATLRDRGGGQYF.

In DNA form, the CDR3 reads TGTGCCAGCAGTTCTGGTAGCGGGGGGCCCTACAATGAGCAGTTCTTC. Translation gives CASSSGSGGPYNEQFF. V is TRBV6-2 or TRBV6-3 and J is TRBJ2-1; 10 bases are a match to TRBD2. Germline CDR1 reads MNHEY; CDR2 reads SVGEGT. This CDR3 has 16 residues. V dropped 4 bases and J dropped 2; count of bases not matched to a gene: 5.

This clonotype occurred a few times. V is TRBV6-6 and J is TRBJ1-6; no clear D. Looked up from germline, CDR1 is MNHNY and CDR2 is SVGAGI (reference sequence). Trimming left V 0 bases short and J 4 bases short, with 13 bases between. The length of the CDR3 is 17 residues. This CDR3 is CASSYSAHNEYNSPLHF. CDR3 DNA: TGTGCCAGCAGTTACTCGGCACATAACGAATATAATTCACCCCTCCACTTT.

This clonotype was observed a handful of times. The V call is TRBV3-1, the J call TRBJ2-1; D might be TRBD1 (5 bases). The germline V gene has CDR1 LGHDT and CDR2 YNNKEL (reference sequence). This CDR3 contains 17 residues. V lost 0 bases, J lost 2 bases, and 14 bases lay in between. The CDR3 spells CASSQDLRKGAYNEQFF. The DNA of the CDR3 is TGTGCCAGCAGCCAAGATCTTAGGAAAGGGGCCTACAATGAGCAGTTCTTC.

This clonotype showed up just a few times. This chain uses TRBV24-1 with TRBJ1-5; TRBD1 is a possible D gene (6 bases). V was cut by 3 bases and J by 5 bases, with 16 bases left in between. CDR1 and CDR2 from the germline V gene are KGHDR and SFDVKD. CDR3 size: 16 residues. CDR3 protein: CATSDHRAGTYQPQHF. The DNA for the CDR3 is TGTGCCACCAGTGATCACAGGGCTGGGACCTATCAGCCCCAGCATTTT.

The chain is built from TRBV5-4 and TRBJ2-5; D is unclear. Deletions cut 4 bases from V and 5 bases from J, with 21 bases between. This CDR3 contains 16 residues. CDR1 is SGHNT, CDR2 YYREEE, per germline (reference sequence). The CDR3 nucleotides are TGTGCCAGCAGCAGCTATACGGGCCTCATGGGGGAGACCCAGTACTTC. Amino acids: CASSSYTGLMGETQYF.

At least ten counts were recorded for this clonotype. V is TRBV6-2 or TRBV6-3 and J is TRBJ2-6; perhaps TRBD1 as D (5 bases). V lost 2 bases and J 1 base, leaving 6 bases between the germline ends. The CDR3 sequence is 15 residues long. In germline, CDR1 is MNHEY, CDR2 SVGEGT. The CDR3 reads CASSYRQSGANVLTF. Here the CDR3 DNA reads TGTGCCAGCAGTTACAGACAGTCTGGGGCCAACGTCCTGACTTTC.

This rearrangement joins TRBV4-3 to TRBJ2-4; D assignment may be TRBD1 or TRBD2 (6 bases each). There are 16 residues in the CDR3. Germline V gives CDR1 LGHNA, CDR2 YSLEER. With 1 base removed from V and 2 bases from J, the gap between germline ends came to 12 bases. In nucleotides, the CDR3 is TGCGCCAGCAGCCAAGTTTTCCGGGGGCCCAAAAACATTCAGTACTTC. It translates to CASSQVFRGPKNIQYF.

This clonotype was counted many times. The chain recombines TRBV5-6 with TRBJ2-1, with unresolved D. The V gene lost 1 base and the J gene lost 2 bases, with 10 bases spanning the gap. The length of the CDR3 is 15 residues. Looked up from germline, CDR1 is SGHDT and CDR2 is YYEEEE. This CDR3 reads CASSLRPGAYNEQFF. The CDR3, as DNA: TGTGCCAGCAGCTTGCGTCCAGGAGCCTACAATGAGCAGTTCTTC. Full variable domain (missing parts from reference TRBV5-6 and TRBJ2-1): DAGVTQSPTHLIKTRGQQVTLRCSPKSGHDTVSWYQQALGQGPQFIFQYYEEEERQRGNFPDRFSGHQFPNYSSELNVNALLLGDSALYLCASSLRPGAYNEQFFGPGTRLTVL.

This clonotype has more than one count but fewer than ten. The CDR3 protein is CASSRAGGSYEQYF. The CDR3 region has the DNA TGTGCCAGCAGCCGGGCAGGGGGCTCCTACGAGCAGTACTTC. The V and J genes are TRBV3-1 and TRBJ2-7; TRBD1 matches at 7 bases. The V gene end was trimmed by 4 bases and the J gene end by 0 bases; junction bases not matched to a gene: 3. Germline V lookup: CDR1 LGHDT, CDR2 YNNKEL (reference sequence). The CDR3 sequence is 14 residues long.

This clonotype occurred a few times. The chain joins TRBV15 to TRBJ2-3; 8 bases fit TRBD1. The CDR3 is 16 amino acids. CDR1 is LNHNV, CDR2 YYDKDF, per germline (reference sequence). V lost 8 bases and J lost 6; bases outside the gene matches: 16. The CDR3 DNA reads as TGTGCCACCCGGGCCCCCGGGGGACAGGCCTGGGATACGCAGTATTTT. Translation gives CATRAPGGQAWDTQYF.

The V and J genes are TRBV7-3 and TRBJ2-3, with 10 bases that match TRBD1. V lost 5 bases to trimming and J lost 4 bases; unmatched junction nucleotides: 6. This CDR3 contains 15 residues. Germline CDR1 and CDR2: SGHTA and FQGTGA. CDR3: CASSRGQGGPDTQYF. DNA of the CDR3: TGTGCCAGCAGCCGAGGACAGGGGGGGCCAGATACGCAGTATTTT.

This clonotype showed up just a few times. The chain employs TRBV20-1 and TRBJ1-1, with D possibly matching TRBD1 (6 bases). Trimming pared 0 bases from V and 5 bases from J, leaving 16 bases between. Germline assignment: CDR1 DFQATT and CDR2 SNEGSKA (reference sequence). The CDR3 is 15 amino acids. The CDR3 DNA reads TGCAGTGCTAGAGATTTTAGGTTGGGGGCAACTGAAGCTTTCTTT. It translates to CSARDFRLGATEAFF.

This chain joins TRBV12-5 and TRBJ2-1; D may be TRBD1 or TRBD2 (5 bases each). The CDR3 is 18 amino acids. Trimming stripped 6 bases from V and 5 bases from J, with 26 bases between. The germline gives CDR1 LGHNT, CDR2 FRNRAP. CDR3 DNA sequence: TGTGCTAGTGGCCAGGGAACATGGGGAGCGACCGATAACAATGAGCAGTTCTTC. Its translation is CASGQGTWGATDNNEQFF.

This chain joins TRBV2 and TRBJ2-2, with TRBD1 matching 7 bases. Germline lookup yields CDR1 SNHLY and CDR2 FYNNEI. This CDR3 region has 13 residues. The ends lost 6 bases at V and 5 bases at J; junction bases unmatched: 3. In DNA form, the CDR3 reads TGTGCCAGCAGAGTACAGGGGACCGGGGAGCTGTTTTTT. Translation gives CASRVQGTGELFF.

CDR3 loop: CAISERQVAQYF. CDR3 nucleotide sequence: TGTGCCATCAGTGAGCGACAGGTGGCCCAGTACTTC. This chain joins TRBV10-3 and TRBJ2-5, with D possibly being TRBD1 (6 bases). Per the germline V gene, CDR1 is ENHRY and CDR2 is SYGVKD. Trimming pared 2 bases from V and 9 bases from J, leaving 10 bases between. CDR3 length equals 12 residues.

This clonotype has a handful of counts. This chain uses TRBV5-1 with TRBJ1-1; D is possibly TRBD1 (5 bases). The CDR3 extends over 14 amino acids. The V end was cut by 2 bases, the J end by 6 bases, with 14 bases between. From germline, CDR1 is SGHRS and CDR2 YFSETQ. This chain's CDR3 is CASSLRGERAEAFF. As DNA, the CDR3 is TGCGCCAGCAGCTTAAGAGGGGAAAGGGCTGAAGCTTTCTTT.

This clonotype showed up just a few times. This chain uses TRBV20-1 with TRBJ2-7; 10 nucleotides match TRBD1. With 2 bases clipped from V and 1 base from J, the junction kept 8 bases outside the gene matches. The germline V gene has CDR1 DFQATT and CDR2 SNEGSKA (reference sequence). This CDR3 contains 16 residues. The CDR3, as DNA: TGCAGTGCTAGACCGGGACAGGGGAGGTCTTCCTACGAGCAGTACTTC. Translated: CSARPGQGRSSYEQYF.

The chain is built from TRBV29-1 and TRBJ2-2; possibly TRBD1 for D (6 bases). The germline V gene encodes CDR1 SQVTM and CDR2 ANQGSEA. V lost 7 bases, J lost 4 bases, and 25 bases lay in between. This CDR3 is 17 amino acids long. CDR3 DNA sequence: TGCAGCGCCGGCGAACATGTGGGGGCGAGAACCACCGGGGAGCTGTTTTTT. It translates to CSAGEHVGARTTGELFF.

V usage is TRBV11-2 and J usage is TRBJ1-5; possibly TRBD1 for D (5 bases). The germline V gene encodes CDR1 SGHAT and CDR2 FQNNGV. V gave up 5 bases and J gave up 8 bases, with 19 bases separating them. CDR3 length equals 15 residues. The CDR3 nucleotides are TGTGCCAGCAGCCCCTCTCGGGGGAGCGTGGAGCCCCAGCATTTT. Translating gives CASSPSRGSVEPQHF.

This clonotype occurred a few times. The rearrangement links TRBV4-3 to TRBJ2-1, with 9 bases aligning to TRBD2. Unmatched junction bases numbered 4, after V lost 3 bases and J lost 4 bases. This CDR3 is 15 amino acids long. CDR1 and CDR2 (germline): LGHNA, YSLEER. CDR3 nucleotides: TGCGCCAGCAGCCAGGGGACTAGCCGTTACAATGAGCAGTTCTTC. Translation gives CASSQGTSRYNEQFF.

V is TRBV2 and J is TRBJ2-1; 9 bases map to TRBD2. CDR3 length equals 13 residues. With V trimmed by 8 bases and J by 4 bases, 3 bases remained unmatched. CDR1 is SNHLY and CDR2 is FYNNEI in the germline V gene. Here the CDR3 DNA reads TGTGCCAGCGGGACTAGCTATTACAATGAGCAGTTCTTC. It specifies CASGTSYYNEQFF.

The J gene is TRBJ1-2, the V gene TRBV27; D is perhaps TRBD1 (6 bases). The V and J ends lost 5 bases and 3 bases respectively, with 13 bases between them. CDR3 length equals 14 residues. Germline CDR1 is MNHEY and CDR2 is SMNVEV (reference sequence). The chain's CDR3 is CASSPRDIYYGYTF. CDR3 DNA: TGTGCCAGCAGTCCCCGGGACATTTACTATGGCTACACCTTC.

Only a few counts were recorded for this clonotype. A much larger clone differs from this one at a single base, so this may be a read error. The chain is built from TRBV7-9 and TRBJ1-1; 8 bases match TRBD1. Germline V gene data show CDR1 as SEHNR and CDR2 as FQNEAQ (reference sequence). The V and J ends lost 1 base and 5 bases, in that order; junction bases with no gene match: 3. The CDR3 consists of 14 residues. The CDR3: CASSLGTGKTEAFF. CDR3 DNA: TGTGCCAGCAGCTTAGGGACAGGGAAAACTGAAGCTTTCTTT.

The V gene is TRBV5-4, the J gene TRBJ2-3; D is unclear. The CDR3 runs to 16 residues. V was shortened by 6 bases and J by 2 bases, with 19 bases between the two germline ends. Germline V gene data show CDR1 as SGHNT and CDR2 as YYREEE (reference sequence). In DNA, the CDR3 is TGTGCCAGCACCGCTTCTTCGTCTCCTGTCACAGATACGCAGTATTTT. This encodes CASTASSSPVTDTQYF.

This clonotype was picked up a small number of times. The CDR3 coding sequence is TGTGCCAGCAGCCTGGTTAGGAGGTCTGAAGCTTTCTTT. Its translation: CASSLVRRSEAFF. The rearrangement uses TRBV5-5 and TRBJ1-1; D ambiguous. V lost 4 bases and J 6 bases, leaving 13 bases between the germline ends. The CDR3 loop spans 13 amino acids. CDR1 is SGHKS, CDR2 YYEKEE, per germline (reference sequence).

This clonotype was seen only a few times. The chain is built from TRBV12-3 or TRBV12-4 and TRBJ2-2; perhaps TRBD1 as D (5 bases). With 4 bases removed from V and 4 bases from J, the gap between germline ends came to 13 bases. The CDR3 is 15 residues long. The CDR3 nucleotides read TGTGCCAGCAGTTCGCGAGCAGGGCCCACCGGGGAGCTGTTTTTT. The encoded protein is CASSSRAGPTGELFF.

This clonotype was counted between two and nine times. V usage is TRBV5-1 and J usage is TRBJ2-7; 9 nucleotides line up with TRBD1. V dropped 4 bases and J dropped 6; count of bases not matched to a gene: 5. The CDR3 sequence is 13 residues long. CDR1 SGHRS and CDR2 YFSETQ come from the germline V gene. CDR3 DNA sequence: TGCGCCAGCAGCAAGGGACAGGGCGGCGAGCAGTACTTC. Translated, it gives CASSKGQGGEQYF.

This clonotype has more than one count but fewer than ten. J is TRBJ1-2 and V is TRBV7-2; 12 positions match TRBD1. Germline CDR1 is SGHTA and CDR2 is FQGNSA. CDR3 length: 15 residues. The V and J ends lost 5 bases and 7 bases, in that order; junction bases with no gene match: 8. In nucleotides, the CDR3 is TGTGCCAGCAGCCCCGGGACAGGGGGCATAAGTGGCTACACCTTC. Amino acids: CASSPGTGGISGYTF.